This record looks at one T cell receptor beta chain sequence and its context. This sample was taken from a study of cytomegalovirus exposure and HLA in healthy donors. The primer mix had 60 Vbeta and 13 Jbeta primers. Libraries were prepared by immunoSEQ multiplex PCR; TCRdb keeps only in-frame clonotypes and omits some of them. The table records some 200,000 clones, more than 75% of them present only once. Germline V gene sequence: CDR1 SEHNR, CDR2 FQNEAQ (reference sequence). The V and J ends lost 0 bases and 2 bases respectively, with 5 bases between them. The CDR3 sequence is 13 residues long. This chain joins TRBV7-9 and TRBJ2-7, with D maybe TRBD2 (5 bases). The sequence came from a woman aged 35 to 49 in good health and CMV-seronegative. The sequenced material came from PBMCs. DNA for the CDR3: TGTGCCAGCAGCTTAGCCGGGGCCTACGAGCAGTACTTC. Translation: CASSLAGAYEQYF.